The 20 T cell receptor beta chains presented below share a single source sample, sequenced in a study of blood T cells in healthy people across ages (dated by TCRdb to about 2015). The library was made by 5' RACE. The listed sequencing device is Illumina HiSeq 2500. A second about 7 to 11 cycle PCR used a sample-barcoded 5' primer and a J-beta primer mix. The public reads were quality trimmed at Q25 with fastp and then assembled into clones with MiXCR by TCRdb, keeping productive beta chains. Under each unique CDR3 protein, matching rows form one entry showing the most common genes and DNA. The sample yields about 1,600,000 distinct CDR3 sequences; around 39% were counted once. The top ten hold 7.9% of the sample. Specimen: blood. The receptors shown here come from a woman between 18 and 29 years old in good health.

This clonotype was recorded only once. The CDR3 DNA is TGTGCCAGCAGTACGGCGAGAGGGTCCTATAATTCACCCCTCCACTTT. This sequence encodes CASSTARGSYNSPLHF. The gene calls are TRBV6-5 and TRBJ1-6; no clear D gene. The CDR3 consists of 16 residues. Germline V gene lookup returns CDR1 MNHEY and CDR2 SVGAGI. V was pared by 5 bases and J by 1 base, with 12 bases between.

The chain combines TRBV5-1 with TRBJ2-1, with 7 nucleotides matching TRBD1. Unmatched junction bases numbered 9, after V lost 3 bases and J lost 9 bases. Germline V gene data show CDR1 as SGHRS and CDR2 as YFSETQ. The CDR3 runs 14 residues. The CDR3 DNA is TGCGCCAGCAGCTCCGAGGACAGGCTACGTGAGCAGTTCTTC. Encoded protein: CASSSEDRLREQFF. Full variable domain (outside the CDR3, taken from reference TRBV5-1 and TRBJ2-1): KAGVTQTPRYLIKTRGQQVTLSCSPISGHRSVSWYQQTPGQGLQFLFEYFSETQRNKGNFPGRFSGRQFSNSRSEMNVSTLELGDSALYLCASSSEDRLREQFFGPGTRLTVL.

This clonotype came up a few times. The chain is built from TRBV10-3 and TRBJ1-2, with a tentative D call TRBD1 (5 bases). This CDR3 contains 14 residues. The germline V and J ends were trimmed by 4 bases and 2 bases, with 11 bases remaining between them. Germline V gene data show CDR1 as ENHRY and CDR2 as SYGVKD. This chain's CDR3 is CAISGGRQNYGYTF. CDR3 DNA sequence: TGTGCCATCAGTGGCGGGCGACAGAACTATGGCTACACCTTC.

Only a few counts were recorded for this clonotype. The rearrangement links TRBV12-3 or TRBV12-4 to TRBJ2-5, with D perhaps matching TRBD2 (6 bases). CDR3 length equals 13 residues. Between the trimmed V and J ends, which lost 4 bases and 2 bases, there was a span of 8 bases. This CDR3 is CASSSDYQETQYF. The DNA of the CDR3 is TGTGCCAGCAGTTCGGACTATCAAGAGACCCAGTACTTC.

In its sample, this clonotype was seen once. Sequence at one end of the junction differs from germline and may be a read error. The rearrangement uses TRBV6-5 and TRBJ2-6; tentatively, D is TRBD1 (7 bases). Germline CDR1 and CDR2: MNHEY and SVGAGI. The CDR3 sequence is 18 residues long. For the CDR3, the DNA is TGTGCCAGCAGTTACTCGACCAGGGGGGTCCCTGGGGCCAACGTCCCGACTTTC. Protein product: CASSYSTRGVPGANVPTF.

The V gene is TRBV11-2, the J gene TRBJ2-7, with 11 bases fitting TRBD2. J gave up 4 bases and V 2 bases, and 4 bases lay outside the gene matches. Germline values: CDR1 SGHAT, CDR2 FQNNGV. The CDR3 has 15 residues. The CDR3 region is CASSLKGTSGYEQYF. The CDR3 nucleotides read TGTGCCAGCAGCTTAAAGGGGACTAGCGGTTACGAGCAGTACTTC.

The chain links TRBV10-3 to TRBJ2-5; 7 bases align to TRBD1. The CDR3 is made up of 15 amino acids. The germline CDR1 and CDR2 sequences are ENHRY and SYGVKD. The V gene end was trimmed by 4 bases and the J gene end by 2 bases; junction bases not matched to a gene: 7. The CDR3 loop is CAISGEGQRQETQYF. CDR3 DNA sequence: TGTGCCATCAGTGGCGAGGGACAGAGACAAGAGACCCAGTACTTC.

V is TRBV19 and J is TRBJ2-5, with TRBD2 matching 10 bases. CDR1 LNHDA and CDR2 SQIVND come from the germline V gene (reference sequence). The CDR3 has 15 amino acids. The junction had 10 bases not matched to a gene; V was cut back by 3 bases and J by 9 bases. The CDR3 protein is CASSMDPSGSEAQYF. Written as DNA, the CDR3 is TGTGCCAGTAGTATGGACCCTAGCGGGAGTGAGGCCCAGTACTTC.

V gene TRBV12-3 or TRBV12-4 combines with J gene TRBJ2-5, with 8 bases fitting TRBD1. Near its end, the DNA agrees better with TRBJ2-7, so the J call may be wrong. This CDR3 region has 18 residues. CDR3 DNA: TGTGCCAGCAGTTTAAGGCGGACAGGGAGCTTCGCGGTGGACGAGCAGTACTTC. Translated: CASSLRRTGSFAVDEQYF.

The chain couples TRBV3-1 to TRBJ2-5, with TRBD2 matching 7 bases. The CDR3 is 16 amino acids. Germline CDR1 reads LGHDT; CDR2 reads YNNKEL (reference sequence). V trimming: 10 bases; J trimming: 2 bases; junction bases outside the gene matches: 16. The CDR3 sequence is CATTQISGRLQETQYF. The CDR3 DNA is TGTGCCACCACACAAATTAGCGGGCGCCTTCAAGAGACCCAGTACTTC.

The chain employs TRBV20-1 and TRBJ2-1; possibly TRBD1 for D (6 bases). The germline gives CDR1 DFQATT, CDR2 SNEGSKA (reference sequence). V was shortened by 5 bases and J by 15 bases, with 17 bases between the two germline ends. CDR3 length: 11 amino acids. CDR3 sequence reads: CSAHSATQGFF. CDR3 nucleotide sequence: TGCAGTGCTCACTCAGCGACACAGGGGTTCTTC.

The chain employs TRBV20-1 and TRBJ1-1; 8 bases are shared with TRBD1. J was trimmed by 4 bases and V by 5 bases; bases with no gene match: 9. The CDR3 extends over 14 amino acids. Germline-derived CDR1 and CDR2 are DFQATT and SNEGSKA (reference sequence). The CDR3 coding sequence is TGCAGTGCTGGACAGGGTGCCCCCCCCACTGAAGCTTTCTTT. This encodes CSAGQGAPPTEAFF.

The V gene is TRBV6-1, the J gene TRBJ1-2; the D gene is possibly TRBD1 (5 bases). The length of the CDR3 is 14 residues. Trimming stripped 3 bases from V and 5 bases from J, with 13 bases between. In germline, CDR1 is MNHNS, CDR2 SASEGT. The CDR3 here is CASSDRRGPYGYTF. The CDR3 nucleotides read TGTGCCAGCAGTGATAGGAGGGGACCTTATGGCTACACCTTC.

Only a few counts were recorded for this clonotype. The gene calls are TRBV7-3 and TRBJ2-3; 8 bases map to TRBD2. The V gene's germline CDR1 is SGHTA and CDR2 FQGTGA. CDR3 length: 20 residues. Trimming cost V 2 bases and J 0 bases; bases outside gene matches: 16. CDR3 loop: CASSLFAAGVSGESTDTQYF. CDR3 coding DNA: TGTGCCAGCAGCTTATTCGCTGCGGGAGTTAGCGGGGAGAGCACAGATACGCAGTATTTT.

The J gene is TRBJ1-2, the V gene TRBV6-5; D perhaps matches TRBD1 (5 bases). Trimming pared 5 bases from V and 7 bases from J, leaving 11 bases between. The germline V gene encodes CDR1 MNHEY and CDR2 SVGAGI. The CDR3 consists of 12 residues. CDR3 region: CASSAGRGGYTF. DNA of the CDR3: TGTGCCAGCAGTGCGGGGCGGGGTGGCTACACCTTC.

In the case of this clonotype: One end of the junction varies from germline; a read error may be responsible. This chain links TRBV29-1 with TRBJ2-5; 12 bases fit TRBD1. The end of the DNA is better explained by TRBJ2-7, so the J call may be wrong. The CDR3 runs 14 residues. CDR1 SQVTM and CDR2 ANQGSEA come from the germline V gene. CDR3 loop: CGVHGTGGSYEQYF. CDR3 nucleotides: TGCGGCGTACATGGGACAGGGGGCTCGTACGAGCAGTACTTC.

This clonotype was seen a handful of times. The chain employs TRBV20-1 and TRBJ2-1; 7 bases agree with TRBD2. Germline loops: CDR1 DFQATT, CDR2 SNEGSKA (reference sequence). This CDR3 spans 13 amino acids. V lost 4 bases, J lost 4 bases, and 4 bases stayed unmatched. CDR3 coding DNA: TGCAGTGCTACGCGGGGGTGGTACAATGAGCAGTTCTTC. This sequence encodes CSATRGWYNEQFF.

To note about this clonotype: Germline is not matched at one junction end, which may reflect a read error. The chain joins TRBV7-9 to TRBJ2-5; a weak D match, TRBD2 (6 bases). Per the germline V gene, CDR1 is SEHNR and CDR2 is FQNEAQ (reference sequence). The CDR3 spans 13 residues. The CDR3 coding sequence is TGTGCCGGCAGCCCCGTGGAGGGGAATGAGCAGTACTTC. This encodes CAGSPVEGNEQYF. Full variable domain (remainder filled in from reference TRBV7-9 and TRBJ2-5): DTGVSQNPRHKITKRGQNVTFRCDPISEHNRLYWYRQTLGQGPEFLTYFQNEAQLEKSRLLSDRFSAERPKGSFSTLEIQRTEQGDSAMYLCAGSPVEGNEQYFGPGTRLLVL.

The V call is TRBV27, the J call TRBJ1-5; D gene unclear. CDR3 size: 14 residues. CDR1 MNHEY and CDR2 SMNVEV come from the germline V gene (reference sequence). Trimming stripped 5 bases from V and 4 bases from J, with 12 bases between. CDR3 nucleotides: TGTGCCAGCAGTCCCTTTCGGGGTAATCAGCCCCAGCATTTT. Its translation is CASSPFRGNQPQHF.

This clonotype was seen a handful of times. J is TRBJ2-4 and V is TRBV5-1, with TRBD2 identical over 8 bases. The tail of the sequence fits TRBJ2-7 better, so the J call may be wrong. CDR1 SGHRS and CDR2 YFSETQ come from the germline V gene. This CDR3 region has 15 residues. In nucleotides, the CDR3 is TGCGCCAGCAGCTTGGCGGGAGGGGTACCCTACGAGCAGTACTTC. Translating gives CASSLAGGVPYEQYF.